Included here is one T cell receptor beta chain sequence, with context. The repertoire was sequenced with immunoSEQ multiplex PCR; TCRdb's copy has only in-frame clones and lacks some. The sample yields about 140,000 clones, less than 80% seen once. The data were obtained in a study of blood T cell repertoires in COVID-19. The CDR3 totals 14 residues. V shed 8 bases, J shed 4 bases, and the junction held 4 bases outside the gene matches. The germline V gene encodes CDR1 MNHNY and CDR2 SVGAGI (reference sequence). The V call is TRBV6-6, the J call TRBJ2-1; 11 nucleotides align to TRBD2. This receptor was identified in a man aged 55 to 70 with acute or convalescent COVID-19. Sequencing input: peripheral blood. The CDR3 region has the DNA TGTGCCAGCCTTCTAGCGGGAGGATACAATGAGCAGTTCTTC. Translating gives CASLLAGGYNEQFF.